This T cell receptor beta chain was sequenced in a study of neurological immune-mediated disorders. Study observations and caveats: The most TCR clonal expansion was seen in HTLV-1-associated myelopathy, and the least was seen in multiple sclerosis, which fell below healthy controls. A possible signature appeared as one related-CDR3 cluster, in which phylogenetic grouping placed the repertoires of 18 of 34 multiple sclerosis patients.

TCRdb fed the 5' RACE reads into MiXCR, producing one record per CDR3 protein. Counted here are roughly 76,000 distinct CDR3 sequences, around 3% occurring once; the ten biggest clones make up under 6.5%. This clonotype was recorded at least ten times. Its antigen is not identified. Germline V lookup: CDR1 MNHEY, CDR2 SVGEGT. The CDR3 consists of 14 residues. V trimming: 8 bases; J trimming: 4 bases; junction bases outside the gene matches: 6. The sequenced sample was PBMCs. The receptor's source is a woman between 45 and 65 years old with multiple sclerosis. This sequence joins TRBV6-2 or TRBV6-3 and TRBJ2-1; 9 bases fit TRBD2. CDR3 residues: CASAGGDLYNEQFF. The CDR3 region has the DNA TGTGCCAGCGCGGGGGGGGATCTGTACAATGAGCAGTTCTTC.